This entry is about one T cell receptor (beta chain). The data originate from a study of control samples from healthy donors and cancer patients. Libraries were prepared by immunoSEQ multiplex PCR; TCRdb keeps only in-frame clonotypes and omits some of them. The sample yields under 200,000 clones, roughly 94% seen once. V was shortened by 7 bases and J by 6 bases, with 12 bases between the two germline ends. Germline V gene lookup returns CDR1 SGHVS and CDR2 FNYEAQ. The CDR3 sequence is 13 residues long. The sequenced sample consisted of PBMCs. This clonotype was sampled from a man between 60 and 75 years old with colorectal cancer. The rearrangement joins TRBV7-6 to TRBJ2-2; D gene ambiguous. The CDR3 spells CASKIGAAGELFF. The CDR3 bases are TGTGCCAGCAAAATTGGCGCCGCCGGGGAGCTGTTTTTT.